Following are 30 T cell receptor beta chains from one sample sequenced in a study of T cells in Graves' hyperthyroidism and ophthalmopathy. Template material for amplifying TCR beta CDR3 regions consisted of RNA transcripts. During a first-round RT-PCR of the TCR CDR3, the HTBI primer set was used. TCRdb called the multiplex PCR reads again in MiXCR, with one record for every CDR3 protein. This table has 500,000 to 600,000 distinct CDR3 sequences, approximately 15% appearing once. The specimen was blood. These receptors originate from a woman under 30 with Graves' hyperthyroidism.

The V gene is TRBV7-9, the J gene TRBJ1-4; D gene ambiguous. The V end lost 5 bases, the J end lost 10 bases, and 20 bases lay between the germline ends. CDR3 length: 15 amino acids. The germline V gene has CDR1 SEHNR and CDR2 FQNEAQ (reference sequence). CDR3 sequence (DNA): TGTGCCAGCAGCCCTATCGCCGGGGAATTGGGAAAACTGTTTTTT. Translated, it gives CASSPIAGELGKLFF.

This clonotype was seen more than once but under ten times. The chain carries TRBV20-1 and TRBJ2-7; tentatively, D is TRBD2 (6 bases). The CDR3 is 15 residues long. CDR1 is DFQATT and CDR2 is SNEGSKA in the germline V gene (reference sequence). V was trimmed by 0 bases and J by 2 bases, leaving 14 bases between them. CDR3: CSARDPGTLTYEQYF. DNA for the CDR3: TGCAGTGCTAGAGATCCCGGGACTCTCACCTACGAGCAGTACTTC.

The chain links TRBV11-2 to TRBJ2-1, with D uncertain. The CDR3 loop spans 13 amino acids. Trimming removed 3 bases from V and 7 bases from J, with 10 bases in between. Germline lookup yields CDR1 SGHAT and CDR2 FQNNGV. The CDR3: CASSFIVGNEQFF. CDR3 nucleotide sequence: TGTGCCAGCAGCTTTATTGTCGGGAATGAGCAGTTCTTC.

In this sample, this clonotype turned up many times. J is TRBJ2-1 and V is TRBV7-8, with 12 bases aligning to TRBD2. The CDR3 has 22 amino acids. The trim removed 2 bases at V and 2 bases at J, leaving 19 bases unmatched. CDR1 SGHVS and CDR2 FQNEAQ come from the germline V gene. CDR3 bases: TGTGCCAGCAGCTTAAGGCAGGGACTACTAGCGGGAGGCCGCTGGGCCTACAATGAGCAGTTCTTC. It specifies CASSLRQGLLAGGRWAYNEQFF. The full variable domain, completed using reference TRBV7-8 and TRBJ2-1, is GAGVSQSPRYKVAKRGQDVALRCDPISGHVSLFWYQQALGQGPEFLTYFQNEAQLDKSGLPSDRFFAERPEGSVSTLKIQRTQQEDSAVYLCASSLRQGLLAGGRWAYNEQFFGPGTRLTVL.

This clonotype has a count of ten or more. The V call is TRBV3-1, the J call TRBJ1-2; D uncertain. Germline V CDR1 and CDR2: LGHDT, YNNKEL (reference sequence). The ends were cut back, 2 bases at V and 7 bases at J, with 11 bases in the middle. This CDR3 has 13 amino acids. The CDR3 reads CASSQKQSLGYTF. CDR3 coding DNA: TGTGCCAGCAGCCAAAAACAGTCACTTGGCTACACCTTC.

This clonotype came up many times. The rearrangement joins TRBV6-2 or TRBV6-3 to TRBJ2-1; TRBD2 matches 7 bases. The junction had 7 bases not matched to a gene; V was cut back by 2 bases and J by 0 bases. Germline V gene sequence: CDR1 MNHEY, CDR2 SVGEGT. The CDR3 contains 17 residues. The CDR3 DNA reads as TGTGCCAGCAGTTACACGAGCGGGATGAGCTCCTACAATGAGCAGTTCTTC. As protein: CASSYTSGMSSYNEQFF.

This clonotype has just a few counts. Here the CDR3 omits its conserved ending phenylalanine or tryptophan, so a read error is the likely source. The chain joins TRBV5-1 to TRBJ1-1; D might be TRBD1 (5 bases). Per germline, CDR1 SGHRS and CDR2 YFSETQ. Trimming stripped 0 bases from V and 0 bases from J, with 9 bases between. The CDR3 spans 15 residues. The DNA of the CDR3 is TGCGCCAGCAGCTTGGCCCCAGGGATGAACACTGAAGCTTTCTCT. Translation gives CASSLAPGMNTEAFS.

This clonotype was counted many times. CDR3 protein: CASRAIPTGGPYEQYF. DNA for the CDR3: TGTGCCAGCAGGGCCATTCCAACGGGAGGTCCCTACGAGCAGTACTTC. The genes are TRBV28 and TRBJ2-7, with TRBD2 matching over 7 bases. CDR1 MDHEN and CDR2 SYDVKM come from the germline V gene. The CDR3 is 16 amino acids. V shed 6 bases and J 2 bases; nucleotides not matched to a gene: 13.

V gene TRBV24-1 combines with J gene TRBJ2-2; no definite D call. Trimming removed 5 bases from V and 6 bases from J, with 3 bases in between. Germline V CDR1 and CDR2: KGHDR, SFDVKD. This CDR3 has 11 amino acids. The CDR3: CATSAPGELFF. The CDR3 DNA is TGTGCCACCAGTGCCCCCGGGGAGCTGTTTTTT.

As DNA, the CDR3 is TGTGCCAGCAGCCTCGGGCAACAGGGACTATATGGCTACACCTTC. Its protein is CASSLGQQGLYGYTF. The V gene is TRBV9, the J gene TRBJ1-2; D possibly corresponds to TRBD1 (6 bases). Germline lookup yields CDR1 SGDLS and CDR2 YYNGEE. The germline V and J ends were trimmed by 4 bases and 5 bases, with 18 bases remaining between them. This CDR3 has 15 amino acids.

J is TRBJ2-1 and V is TRBV5-8, with 10 bases identical to TRBD2. This CDR3 is built from 16 residues. After removal of 0 bases from V and 7 bases from J, the junction contained 7 bases not matched to a gene. Germline-derived CDR1 and CDR2 are SGHTS and YDEGEE. The CDR3 here is CASSLEGLARGNEQFF. The CDR3, as DNA: TGTGCCAGCAGCTTGGAGGGACTAGCGAGGGGTAATGAGCAGTTCTTC. Combining the CDR3 with reference TRBV5-8 and TRBJ2-1 gives the whole variable domain EAGVTQSPTHLIKTRGQQATLRCSPISGHTSVYWYQQALGLGLQFLLWYDEGEERNRGNFPPRFSGRQFPNYSSELNVNALELEDSALYLCASSLEGLARGNEQFFGPGTRLTVL.

The chain combines TRBV30 with TRBJ2-3; a possible D gene is TRBD1 (5 bases). The CDR3 runs 14 residues. The V gene lost 5 bases and the J gene lost 5 bases, with 17 bases spanning the gap. The germline V gene encodes CDR1 GTSNPN and CDR2 SVGIG (reference sequence). DNA for the CDR3: TGTGCCTGGGCCAGGGTGGGTCAGGGAGATACGCAGTATTTT. Protein: CAWARVGQGDTQYF.

The chain uses TRBV6-2 or TRBV6-3 and TRBJ2-7; 13 bases map to TRBD2. The V gene's germline CDR1 is MNHEY and CDR2 SVGEGT. CDR3 length: 17 amino acids. With V trimmed by 0 bases and J by 6 bases, 8 bases remained unmatched. CDR3 loop: CASSYSTRLAGGCEQYF. DNA for the CDR3: TGTGCCAGCAGTTACTCGACGAGACTAGCGGGGGGCTGCGAGCAGTACTTC.

This clonotype was observed at least ten times. The chain couples TRBV6-1 to TRBJ2-1, with D possibly TRBD2 on 5 matching bases. There are 15 residues in the CDR3. Germline CDR1 and CDR2: MNHNS and SASEGT. Trimming pared 6 bases from V and 4 bases from J, leaving 16 bases between. The CDR3 DNA reads TGTGCCAGCAGCGCCAACCCGGAGGCATACAATGAGCAGTTCTTC. This translates into CASSANPEAYNEQFF.

V gene TRBV28 combines with J gene TRBJ2-3; 15 bases align to TRBD2. With V trimmed by 3 bases and J by 4 bases, 5 bases remained unmatched. The length of the CDR3 is 17 residues. CDR1 is MDHEN and CDR2 is SYDVKM in the germline V gene. The CDR3 DNA reads TGTGCCAGCAGTTTTCGGACTAGCGGGAGGGCGTCAGATACGCAGTATTTT. Translated, it gives CASSFRTSGRASDTQYF.

This clonotype has only a few counts. V is TRBV19 and J is TRBJ1-2, with TRBD1 matching 7 bases. This CDR3 is built from 12 residues. V shed 9 bases and J 2 bases; nucleotides not matched to a gene: 3. The germline CDR1 and CDR2 sequences are LNHDA and SQIVND (reference sequence). This chain's CDR3 is CASSGQNYGYTF. In DNA, the CDR3 is TGTGCCAGCTCGGGACAGAACTATGGCTACACCTTC.

Many counts were recorded for this clonotype. J is TRBJ2-5 and V is TRBV13; D call uncertain. The CDR3 totals 13 residues. Germline CDR1 and CDR2: PRHDT and FYEKMQ (reference sequence). The V gene lost 1 base and the J gene lost 2 bases, with 5 bases spanning the gap. CDR3 sequence (DNA): TGTGCCAGCAGCTTAGTCCAGCAAGAGACCCAGTACTTC. Its protein is CASSLVQQETQYF.

This clonotype has only one observation. This chain uses TRBV5-6 with TRBJ2-1; no firm D call. This CDR3 is 14 amino acids long. Trimming pared 0 bases from V and 9 bases from J, leaving 13 bases between. Germline V CDR1 and CDR2: SGHDT, YYEEEE. This CDR3 reads CASSLGRLGSEQFF. The DNA for the CDR3 is TGTGCCAGCAGCTTGGGCAGGCTGGGCAGTGAGCAGTTCTTC.

This clonotype was counted ten times or more. The rearrangement joins TRBV30 to TRBJ2-3; the match to TRBD1 covers 8 bases. Trimming took 5 bases from V and 5 from J; bases not matched to a gene: 3. The CDR3 runs to 12 residues. CDR1 GTSNPN and CDR2 SVGIG come from the germline V gene (reference sequence). CDR3 amino acids: CAWSTGEDTQYF. CDR3 sequence (DNA): TGTGCCTGGTCGACAGGGGAAGATACGCAGTATTTT.

This clonotype was counted a single time. The chain combines TRBV4-3 with TRBJ1-1; no clear D gene. The germline gives CDR1 LGHNA, CDR2 YSLEER. V lost 1 base and J 0 bases, leaving 12 bases between the germline ends. The CDR3 runs 16 residues. The CDR3 sequence: CASSQGQGLVNTEAFF. As DNA, the CDR3 is TGCGCCAGCAGCCAAGGGCAAGGGCTTGTGAACACTGAAGCTTTCTTT.

This clonotype has at least ten counts. This chain's CDR3 is CALIAWPRTDTQYF. As DNA, the CDR3 is TGTGCCCTGATTGCATGGCCCCGCACAGATACGCAGTATTTT. The chain recombines TRBV7-8 with TRBJ2-3; D gene ambiguous. CDR3 length equals 14 residues. Germline loops: CDR1 SGHVS, CDR2 FQNEAQ. The germline V and J ends were trimmed by 11 bases and 1 base, with 16 bases remaining between them.

This clonotype was picked up a small number of times. The gene calls are TRBV20-1 and TRBJ2-5; D perhaps matches TRBD2 (5 bases). V was cut by 5 bases and J by 2 bases, with 15 bases left in between. CDR3 length: 14 amino acids. The V gene's germline CDR1 is DFQATT and CDR2 SNEGSKA (reference sequence). CDR3 DNA: TGCAGTGCTGGGAGACCTGGGATTCAAGAGACCCAGTACTTC. Encoded protein: CSAGRPGIQETQYF.

This clonotype was recorded many times. The rearrangement joins TRBV5-1 to TRBJ2-1; no clear D. This CDR3 region has 13 residues. Trimming stripped 0 bases from V and 4 bases from J, with 5 bases between. Germline loops: CDR1 SGHRS, CDR2 YFSETQ. DNA of the CDR3: TGCGCCAGCAGCTTGGCCATTTACAATGAGCAGTTCTTC. As protein: CASSLAIYNEQFF.

There are a few counts of this clonotype. The CDR3 DNA reads TGTGCCAGCACCCTAGTTTATCGCAATGAGCAGTTCTTC. Protein sequence: CASTLVYRNEQFF. The chain has TRBV2 and TRBJ2-1, with unresolved D. CDR3 length: 13 residues. The V end lost 7 bases, the J end lost 6 bases, and 13 bases lay between the germline ends. From germline, CDR1 is SNHLY and CDR2 FYNNEI.

This clonotype was seen only a few times. The junction does not match germline at one end; this may be a read error. This chain uses TRBV20-1 with TRBJ2-1, with D possibly matching TRBD2 (7 bases). The CDR3 has 16 residues. Germline-derived CDR1 and CDR2 are DFQATT and SNEGSKA (reference sequence). The CDR3 spells CSARPGGGGILNEQSF. Here the CDR3 DNA reads TGCAGTGCTAGACCCGGAGGGGGGGGCATCTTGAATGAGCAGTCCTTC.

The chain carries TRBV3-1 and TRBJ2-7; D call uncertain. The CDR3 runs to 12 residues. The germline CDR1 and CDR2 sequences are LGHDT and YNNKEL (reference sequence). V gave up 2 bases and J gave up 7 bases, with 9 bases separating them. This CDR3 is CASSQPHAEQYF. CDR3 nucleotide sequence: TGTGCCAGCAGCCAACCCCACGCTGAGCAGTACTTC.

This clonotype turned up a few times. The gene calls are TRBV5-8 and TRBJ2-2; 14 nucleotides match TRBD2. CDR1 is SGHTS and CDR2 is YDEGEE in the germline V gene. The CDR3 is 18 residues long. V gave up 3 bases and J gave up 3 bases; unmatched junction bases: 7. The chain's CDR3 is CASSWGLAGVFDTGELFF. CDR3 coding DNA: TGTGCCAGCAGCTGGGGACTAGCGGGAGTGTTCGACACCGGGGAGCTGTTTTTT.

Concerning this clonotype: A much larger clonotype is one base distant, so this may be a read error. V is TRBV5-1 and J is TRBJ1-2; no clear D gene. This CDR3 has 15 amino acids. Germline CDR1 and CDR2: SGHRS and YFSETQ. This chain's CDR3 is CASSQEGSSNYGYAF. The CDR3 region has the DNA TGCGCCAGCAGCCAGGAAGGGAGCTCTAACTATGGCTACGCCTTC. Full variable domain (remainder filled in from reference TRBV5-1 and TRBJ1-2): KAGVTQTPRYLIKTRGQQVTLSCSPISGHRSVSWYQQTPGQGLQFLFEYFSETQRNKGNFPGRFSGRQFSNSRSEMNVSTLELGDSALYLCASSQEGSSNYGYAFGSGTRLTVV.

This clonotype rates as medium-sized. The chain uses TRBV7-6 and TRBJ2-3, with 8 bases fitting TRBD1. Germline V CDR1 and CDR2: SGHVS, FNYEAQ. The CDR3 extends over 15 amino acids. The junction had 11 bases not matched to a gene; V was cut back by 6 bases and J by 6 bases. The CDR3 reads CASRLTTGELDTQYF. In DNA form, the CDR3 reads TGTGCCAGCAGGCTCACGACAGGGGAGCTGGATACGCAGTATTTT.

This clonotype was seen more than once but under ten times. The V and J genes are TRBV29-1 and TRBJ2-7; TRBD2 matches 12 bases. Looked up from germline, CDR1 is SQVTM and CDR2 is ANQGSEA. The CDR3 sequence is 14 residues long. J lost 0 bases, V lost 6 bases, and 3 bases had no gene match. The CDR3 nucleotides are TGCAGCGTGGGACTAGCGGGCCTCTCCTACGAGCAGTACTTC. Translation gives CSVGLAGLSYEQYF.